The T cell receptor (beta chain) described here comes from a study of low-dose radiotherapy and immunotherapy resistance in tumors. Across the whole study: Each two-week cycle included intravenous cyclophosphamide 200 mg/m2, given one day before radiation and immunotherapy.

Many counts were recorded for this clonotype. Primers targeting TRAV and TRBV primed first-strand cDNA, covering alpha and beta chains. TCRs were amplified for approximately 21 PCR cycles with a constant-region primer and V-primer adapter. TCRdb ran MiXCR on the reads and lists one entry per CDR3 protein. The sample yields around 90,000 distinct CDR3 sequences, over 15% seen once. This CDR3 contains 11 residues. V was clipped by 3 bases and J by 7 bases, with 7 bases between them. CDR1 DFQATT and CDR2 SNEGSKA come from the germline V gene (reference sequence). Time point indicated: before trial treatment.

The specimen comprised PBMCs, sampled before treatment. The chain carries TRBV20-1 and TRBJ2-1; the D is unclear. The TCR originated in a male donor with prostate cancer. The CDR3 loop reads CSASSGNEQFF. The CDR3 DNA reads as TGCAGTGCTAGTTCCGGGAATGAGCAGTTCTTC.